Below, one T cell receptor (beta chain) is given with its context. Its antigen is still unknown. Treatment given: approximately nine-day PBMC culture with coronavirus spike peptide pools or control peptides (ViraFEST assay). The data originate from a study of vaccination and CD4 T cells after COVID-19. Researchers used the Oncomine TCR Beta short-read assay to sequence DNA from cultured CD4+ T cells. TCRdb fed the PCR reads into MiXCR, producing one record per CDR3 protein. The sample shows about 15,000 distinct CDR3 sequences, about 53% of them seen only once. This CDR3 contains 13 residues. Germline V gene data show CDR1 as SGHTA and CDR2 as FQGTGA.

The sequences come from CD4+ T cells from blood, cultured in vitro, collected before SARS-CoV-2 vaccination. The chain has TRBV7-3 and TRBJ2-1; D may match TRBD1 or TRBD2 (5 bases each). With the DNA end fitting TRBJ2-7 better, the J assignment may be wrong. The receptor's source is a human donor who had recovered from COVID-19. The CDR3 spells CASSLGPLYEQYF. CDR3 DNA: TGTGCCAGCAGCTTGGGACCACTCTACGAGCAGTACTTC.